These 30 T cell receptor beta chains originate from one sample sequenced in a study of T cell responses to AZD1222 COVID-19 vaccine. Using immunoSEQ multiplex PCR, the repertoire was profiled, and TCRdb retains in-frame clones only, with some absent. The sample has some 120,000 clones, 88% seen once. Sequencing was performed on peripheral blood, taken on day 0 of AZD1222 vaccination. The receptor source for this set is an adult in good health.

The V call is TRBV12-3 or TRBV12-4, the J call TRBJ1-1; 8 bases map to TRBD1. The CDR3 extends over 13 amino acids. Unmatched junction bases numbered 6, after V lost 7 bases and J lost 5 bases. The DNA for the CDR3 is TGTGCCAGCACCCCGACAGGGGAAACTGAAGCTTTCTTT. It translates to CASTPTGETEAFF.

CDR3 nucleotide sequence: TGTGCCAGCAGCCGCCGCCCGACTAGCGGATACAATGAGCAGTTCTTC. Protein sequence: CASSRRPTSGYNEQFF. The chain joins TRBV9 to TRBJ2-1; 9 nucleotides match TRBD2. Germline V CDR1 and CDR2: SGDLS, YYNGEE. V was pared by 4 bases and J by 4 bases, with 9 bases of the junction left unmatched. CDR3 length: 16 amino acids.

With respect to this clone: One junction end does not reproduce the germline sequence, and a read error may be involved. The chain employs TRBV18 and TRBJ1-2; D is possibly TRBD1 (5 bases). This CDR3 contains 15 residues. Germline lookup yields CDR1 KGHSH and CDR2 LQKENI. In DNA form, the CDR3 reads TGTGCCAGCTCTCCACAGGACGCATCTAACTATGGCTACACCTTC. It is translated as CASSPQDASNYGYTF.

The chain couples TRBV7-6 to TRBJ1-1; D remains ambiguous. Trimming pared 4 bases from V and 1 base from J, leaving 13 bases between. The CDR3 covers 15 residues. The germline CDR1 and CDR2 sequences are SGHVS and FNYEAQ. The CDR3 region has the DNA TGTGCCAGCAGCTCGCCCCGGGATAGGAACACTGAAGCTTTCTTT. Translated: CASSSPRDRNTEAFF.

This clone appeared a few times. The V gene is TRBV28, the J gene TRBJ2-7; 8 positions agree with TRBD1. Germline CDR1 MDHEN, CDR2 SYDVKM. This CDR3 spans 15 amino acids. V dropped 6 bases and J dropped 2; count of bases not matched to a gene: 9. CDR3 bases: TGTGCCAGCAGCGACCCCGGGACAGGACCCTACGAGCAGTACTTC. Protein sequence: CASSDPGTGPYEQYF.

The CDR3 DNA follows: TGTGCCAGCAGCTTTCCCGGGACAGGGAACACTGAAGCTTTCTTT. Translated: CASSFPGTGNTEAFF. This chain uses TRBV7-9 with TRBJ1-1; 8 nucleotides align to TRBD1. The CDR3 contains 15 residues. Trimming cost V 3 bases and J 1 base; bases outside gene matches: 4. Germline V lookup: CDR1 SEHNR, CDR2 FQNEAQ (reference sequence).

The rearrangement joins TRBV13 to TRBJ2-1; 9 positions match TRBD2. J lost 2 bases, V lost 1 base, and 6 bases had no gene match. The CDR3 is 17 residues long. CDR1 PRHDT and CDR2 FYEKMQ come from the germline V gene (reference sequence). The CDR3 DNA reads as TGTGCCAGCAGCTTAGTAAGGCGGGGGGGCACCTACAATGAGCAGTTCTTC. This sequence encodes CASSLVRRGGTYNEQFF.

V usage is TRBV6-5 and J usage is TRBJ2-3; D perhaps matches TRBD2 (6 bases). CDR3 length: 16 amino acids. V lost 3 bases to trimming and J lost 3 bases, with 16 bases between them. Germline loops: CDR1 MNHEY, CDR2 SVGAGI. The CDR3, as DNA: TGTGCCAGCAGTTATGCGGCTAGCGTTCATACAGATACGCAGTATTTT. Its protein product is CASSYAASVHTDTQYF.

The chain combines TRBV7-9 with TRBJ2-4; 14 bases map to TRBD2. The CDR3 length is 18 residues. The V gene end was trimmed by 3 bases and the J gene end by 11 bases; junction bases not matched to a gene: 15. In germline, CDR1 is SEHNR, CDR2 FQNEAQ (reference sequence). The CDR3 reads CASSLQGLAGEPRGLQYF. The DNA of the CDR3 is TGTGCCAGCAGCTTGCAGGGACTAGCGGGGGAACCCAGGGGCCTTCAGTACTTC. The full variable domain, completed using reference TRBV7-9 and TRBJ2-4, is DTGVSQNPRHKITKRGQNVTFRCDPISEHNRLYWYRQTLGQGPEFLTYFQNEAQLEKSRLLSDRFSAERPKGSFSTLEIQRTEQGDSAMYLCASSLQGLAGEPRGLQYFGAGTRLSVL.

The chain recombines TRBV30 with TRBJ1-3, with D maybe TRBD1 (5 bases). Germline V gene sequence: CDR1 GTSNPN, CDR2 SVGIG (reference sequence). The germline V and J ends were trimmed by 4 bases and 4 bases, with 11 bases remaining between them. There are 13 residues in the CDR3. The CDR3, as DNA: TGTGCCTGGAAAATGGGGGGAGGAAACACCATATATTTT. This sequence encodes CAWKMGGGNTIYF.

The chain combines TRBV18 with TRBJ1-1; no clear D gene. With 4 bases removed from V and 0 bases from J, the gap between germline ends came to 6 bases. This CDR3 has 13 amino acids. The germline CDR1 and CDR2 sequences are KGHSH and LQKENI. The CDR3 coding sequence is TGTGCCAGCTCACGGGATATGAACACTGAAGCTTTCTTT. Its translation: CASSRDMNTEAFF.

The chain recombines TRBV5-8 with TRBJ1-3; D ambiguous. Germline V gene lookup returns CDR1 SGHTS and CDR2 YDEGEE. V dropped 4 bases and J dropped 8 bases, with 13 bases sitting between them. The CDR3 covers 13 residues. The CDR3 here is CASSGYAVDTIYF. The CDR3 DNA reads TGTGCCAGCAGCGGATACGCCGTGGACACCATATATTTT.

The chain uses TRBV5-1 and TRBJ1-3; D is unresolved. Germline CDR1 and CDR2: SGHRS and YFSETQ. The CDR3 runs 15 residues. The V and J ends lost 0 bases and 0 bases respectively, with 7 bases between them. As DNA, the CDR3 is TGCGCCAGCAGCTTGGGCGGTTCCTCTGGAAACACCATATATTTT. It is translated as CASSLGGSSGNTIYF.

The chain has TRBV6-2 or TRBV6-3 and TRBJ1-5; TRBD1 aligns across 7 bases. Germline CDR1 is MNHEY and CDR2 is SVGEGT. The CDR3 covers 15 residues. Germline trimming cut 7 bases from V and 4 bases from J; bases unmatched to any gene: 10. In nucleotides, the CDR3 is TGTGCCAGCACCCCCCTGGGACAGAGGAATCAGCCCCAGCATTTT. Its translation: CASTPLGQRNQPQHF.

CDR3 DNA: TGCAGTGCTAGTTGGGGGAATGAGCAGTTCTTC. The encoded protein is CSASWGNEQFF. The chain is built from TRBV20-1 and TRBJ2-1; D is perhaps TRBD1 or TRBD2 (5 bases each). Germline lookup yields CDR1 DFQATT and CDR2 SNEGSKA (reference sequence). V gave up 3 bases and J gave up 7 bases, with 7 bases separating them. This CDR3 region has 11 residues.

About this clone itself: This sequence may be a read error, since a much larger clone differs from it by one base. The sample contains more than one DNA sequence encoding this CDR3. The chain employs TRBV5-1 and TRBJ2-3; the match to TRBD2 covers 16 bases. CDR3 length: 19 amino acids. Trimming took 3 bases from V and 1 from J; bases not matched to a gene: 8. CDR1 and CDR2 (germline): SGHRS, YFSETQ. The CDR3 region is CASSWRGLAGGKGTDTQYF. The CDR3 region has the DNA TGCGCCAGCAGCTGGCGGGGACTAGCGGGGGGGAAGGGCACAGATACGCAGTATTTT.

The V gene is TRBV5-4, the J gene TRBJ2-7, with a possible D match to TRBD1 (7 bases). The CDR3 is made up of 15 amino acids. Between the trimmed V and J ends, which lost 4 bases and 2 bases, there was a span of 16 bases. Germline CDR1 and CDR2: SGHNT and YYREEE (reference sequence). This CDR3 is CASSQRAGGTYEQYF. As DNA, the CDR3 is TGTGCCAGCAGCCAGCGGGCAGGGGGAACCTACGAGCAGTACTTC.

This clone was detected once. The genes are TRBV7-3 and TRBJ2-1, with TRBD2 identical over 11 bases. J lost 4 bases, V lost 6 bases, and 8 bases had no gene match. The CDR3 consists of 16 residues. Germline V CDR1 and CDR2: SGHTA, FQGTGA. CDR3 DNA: TGTGCCAGCAGTCTAAGGCCTAGCGGGGGGTACAATGAGCAGTTCTTC. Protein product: CASSLRPSGGYNEQFF. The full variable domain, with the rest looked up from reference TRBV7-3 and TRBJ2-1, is GAGVSQTPSNKVTEKGKYVELRCDPISGHTALYWYRQSLGQGPEFLIYFQGTGAADDSGLPNDRFFAVRPEGSVSTLKIQRTERGDSAVYLCASSLRPSGGYNEQFFGPGTRLTVL.

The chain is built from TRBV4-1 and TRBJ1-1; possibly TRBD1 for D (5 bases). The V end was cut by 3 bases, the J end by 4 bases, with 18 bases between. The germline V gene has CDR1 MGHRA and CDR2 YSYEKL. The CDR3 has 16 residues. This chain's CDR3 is CASSHAPGRRSTEAFF. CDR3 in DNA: TGCGCCAGCAGCCATGCTCCAGGGCGGCGGAGCACTGAAGCTTTCTTT.

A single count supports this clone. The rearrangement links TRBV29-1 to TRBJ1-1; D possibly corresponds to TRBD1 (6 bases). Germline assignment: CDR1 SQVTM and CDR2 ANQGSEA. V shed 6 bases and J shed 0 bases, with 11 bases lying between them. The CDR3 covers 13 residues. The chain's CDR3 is CSVHRVMNTEAFF. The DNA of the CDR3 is TGCAGCGTCCACAGGGTCATGAACACTGAAGCTTTCTTT.

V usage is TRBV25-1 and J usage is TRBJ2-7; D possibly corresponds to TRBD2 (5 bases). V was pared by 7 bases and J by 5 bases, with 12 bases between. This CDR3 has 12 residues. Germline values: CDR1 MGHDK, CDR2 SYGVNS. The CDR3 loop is CASNGVENEQYF. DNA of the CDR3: TGTGCCAGCAACGGGGTAGAAAACGAGCAGTACTTC.

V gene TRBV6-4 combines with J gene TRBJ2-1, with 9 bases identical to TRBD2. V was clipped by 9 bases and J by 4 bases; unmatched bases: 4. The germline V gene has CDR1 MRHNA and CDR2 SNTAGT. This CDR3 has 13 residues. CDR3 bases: TGTGCCAGACCGGGACTAGCATACAATGAGCAGTTCTTC. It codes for CARPGLAYNEQFF.

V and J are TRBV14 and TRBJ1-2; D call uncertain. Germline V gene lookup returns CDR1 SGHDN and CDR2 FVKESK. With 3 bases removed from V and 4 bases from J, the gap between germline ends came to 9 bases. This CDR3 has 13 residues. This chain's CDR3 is CASSHDIIYGYTF. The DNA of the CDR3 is TGTGCCAGCAGCCATGACATTATCTATGGCTACACCTTC.

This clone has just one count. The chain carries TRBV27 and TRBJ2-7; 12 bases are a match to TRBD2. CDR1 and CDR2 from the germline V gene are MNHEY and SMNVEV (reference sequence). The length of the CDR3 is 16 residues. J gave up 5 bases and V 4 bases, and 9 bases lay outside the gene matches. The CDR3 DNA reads TGTGCCAGCAGTTCCCCGACTAGCGGGAGTACGGACGAGCAGTACTTC. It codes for CASSSPTSGSTDEQYF.

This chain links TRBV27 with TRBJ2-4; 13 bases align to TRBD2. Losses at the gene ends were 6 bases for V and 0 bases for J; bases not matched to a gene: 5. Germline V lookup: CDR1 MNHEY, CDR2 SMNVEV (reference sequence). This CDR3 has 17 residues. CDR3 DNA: TGTGCCAGCAGCGGACTAGCGGGAGTTCTAGCCAAAAACATTCAGTACTTC. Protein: CASSGLAGVLAKNIQYF.

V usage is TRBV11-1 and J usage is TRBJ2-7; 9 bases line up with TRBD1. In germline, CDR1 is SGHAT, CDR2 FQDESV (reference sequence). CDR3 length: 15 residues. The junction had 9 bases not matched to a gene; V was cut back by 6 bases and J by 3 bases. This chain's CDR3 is CASRLTGGDVYEQYF. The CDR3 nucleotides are TGTGCCAGCAGACTCACAGGGGGCGACGTCTACGAGCAGTACTTC.

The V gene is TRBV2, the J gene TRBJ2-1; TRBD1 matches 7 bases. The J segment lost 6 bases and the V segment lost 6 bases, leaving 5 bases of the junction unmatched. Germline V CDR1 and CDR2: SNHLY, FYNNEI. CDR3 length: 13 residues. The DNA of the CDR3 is TGTGCCAGCAGGACAGGGTGGGCCAATGAGCAGTTCTTC. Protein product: CASRTGWANEQFF.

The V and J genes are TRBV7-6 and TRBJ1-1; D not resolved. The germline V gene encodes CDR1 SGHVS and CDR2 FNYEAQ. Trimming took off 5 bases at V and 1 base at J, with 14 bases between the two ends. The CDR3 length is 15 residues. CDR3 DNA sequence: TGTGCCAGCAGCCCCTCCAGCCAGCAGAACACTGAAGCTTTCTTT. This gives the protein CASSPSSQQNTEAFF.

CDR3 amino acids: CASSYSDLNTEAFF. In DNA form, the CDR3 reads TGTGCCAGCAGTTACTCGGACCTGAACACTGAAGCTTTCTTT. The V and J genes are TRBV6-2 or TRBV6-3 and TRBJ1-1; D ambiguous. Germline V gene data show CDR1 as MNHEY and CDR2 as SVGEGT. Trimming took 0 bases from V and 0 from J, leaving 5 bases between them. This CDR3 is 14 amino acids long.

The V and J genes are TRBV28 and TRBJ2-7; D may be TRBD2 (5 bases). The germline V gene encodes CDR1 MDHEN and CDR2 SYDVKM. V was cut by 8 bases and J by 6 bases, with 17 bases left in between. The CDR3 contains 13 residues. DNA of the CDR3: TGTGCCAGCCGCCGGGAAGAGAATCTCGAGCAGTACTTC. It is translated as CASRREENLEQYF.